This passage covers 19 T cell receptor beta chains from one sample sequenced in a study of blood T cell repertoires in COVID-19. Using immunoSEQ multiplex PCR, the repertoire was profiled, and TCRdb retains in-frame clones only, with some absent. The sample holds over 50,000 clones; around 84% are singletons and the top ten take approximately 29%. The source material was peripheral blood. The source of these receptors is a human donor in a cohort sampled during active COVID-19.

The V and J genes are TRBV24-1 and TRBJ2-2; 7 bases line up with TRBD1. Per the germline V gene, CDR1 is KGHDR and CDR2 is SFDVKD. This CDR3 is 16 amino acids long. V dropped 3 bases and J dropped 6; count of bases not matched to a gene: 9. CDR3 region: CATSDSGKGAAGELFF. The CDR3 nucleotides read TGTGCCACCAGTGATAGTGGAAAGGGGGCTGCCGGGGAGCTGTTTTTT.

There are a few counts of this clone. CDR3 sequence (DNA): TGTGCCAGCAGTTTGTCCGGGACTAGAGCCTACGAGCAGTACTTC. Protein product: CASSLSGTRAYEQYF. This chain connects TRBV27 to TRBJ2-7; TRBD2 matches at 8 bases. CDR3 length: 15 residues. J lost 2 bases, V lost 3 bases, and 6 bases had no gene match. Per germline, CDR1 MNHEY and CDR2 SMNVEV (reference sequence).

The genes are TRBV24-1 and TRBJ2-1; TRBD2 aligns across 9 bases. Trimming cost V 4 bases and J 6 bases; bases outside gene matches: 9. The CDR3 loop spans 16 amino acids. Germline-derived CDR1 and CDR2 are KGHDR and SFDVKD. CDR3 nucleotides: TGTGCCACCAGTGAGAGGCGCGGGAGGGCCGGCAATGAGCAGTTCTTC. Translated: CATSERRGRAGNEQFF.

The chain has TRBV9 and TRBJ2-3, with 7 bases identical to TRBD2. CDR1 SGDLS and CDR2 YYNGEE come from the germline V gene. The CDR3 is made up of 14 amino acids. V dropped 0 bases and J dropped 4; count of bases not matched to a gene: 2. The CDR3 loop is CASSVGGRSDTQYF. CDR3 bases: TGTGCCAGCAGCGTAGGCGGGAGATCAGATACGCAGTATTTT. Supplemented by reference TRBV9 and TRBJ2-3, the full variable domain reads DSGVTQTPKHLITATGQRVTLRCSPRSGDLSVYWYQQSLDQGLQFLIQYYNGEERAKGNILERFSAQQFPDLHSELNLSSLELGDSALYFCASSVGGRSDTQYFGPGTRLTVL.

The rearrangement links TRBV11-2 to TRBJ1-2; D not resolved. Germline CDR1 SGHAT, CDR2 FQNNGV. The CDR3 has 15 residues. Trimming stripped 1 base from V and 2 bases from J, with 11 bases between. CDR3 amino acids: CASSLVRAGNYGYTF. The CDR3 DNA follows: TGTGCCAGCAGCTTAGTTCGTGCAGGAAACTATGGCTACACCTTC.

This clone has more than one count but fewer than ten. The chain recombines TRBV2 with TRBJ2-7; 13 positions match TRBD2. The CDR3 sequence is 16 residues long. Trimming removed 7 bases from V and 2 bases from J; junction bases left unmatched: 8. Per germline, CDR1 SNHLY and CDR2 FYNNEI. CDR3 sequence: CASKRGTSGGAYEQYF. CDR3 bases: TGTGCCAGCAAGCGCGGTACTAGCGGGGGGGCCTACGAGCAGTACTTC.

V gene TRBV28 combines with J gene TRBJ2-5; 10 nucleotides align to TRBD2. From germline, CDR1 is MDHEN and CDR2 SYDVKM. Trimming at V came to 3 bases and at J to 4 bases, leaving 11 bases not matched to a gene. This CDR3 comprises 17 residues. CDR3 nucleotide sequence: TGTGCCAGCAGTTTCTGGGGAGCGGGAGGGCGTCTAGAGACCCAGTACTTC. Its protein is CASSFWGAGGRLETQYF.

The CDR3 reads CASSLIREQYF. The CDR3 nucleotides read TGTGCCAGCAGCTTAATCCGCGAGCAGTACTTC. The chain has TRBV7-2 and TRBJ2-7, with D uncertain. The CDR3 loop spans 11 amino acids. Trimming shortened V by 2 bases and J by 6 bases, and 5 bases separated the two germline ends. Germline V lookup: CDR1 SGHTA, CDR2 FQGNSA.

The DNA for the CDR3 is TGTGCCAGCAGCCTCCGGGACAGGGGATCCACAGATACGCAGTATTTT. Its translation is CASSLRDRGSTDTQYF. The gene calls are TRBV7-6 and TRBJ2-3, with TRBD1 matching 10 bases. The ends lost 5 bases at V and 2 bases at J; junction bases unmatched: 7. The CDR3 loop spans 16 amino acids. Germline values: CDR1 SGHVS, CDR2 FNYEAQ. Based on the CDR3 plus reference TRBV7-6 and TRBJ2-3, the full variable domain is GAGVSQSPRYKVTKRGQDVALRCDPISGHVSLYWYRQALGQGPEFLTYFNYEAQQDKSGLPNDRFSAERPEGSISTLTIQRTEQRDSAMYRCASSLRDRGSTDTQYFGPGTRLTVL.

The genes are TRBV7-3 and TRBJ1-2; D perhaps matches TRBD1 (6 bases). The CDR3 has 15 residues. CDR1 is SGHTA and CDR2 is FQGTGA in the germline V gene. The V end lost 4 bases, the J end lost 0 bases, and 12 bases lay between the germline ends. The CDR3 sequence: CASSSPGTPNYGYTF. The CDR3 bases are TGTGCCAGCAGCTCACCCGGGACACCTAACTATGGCTACACCTTC.

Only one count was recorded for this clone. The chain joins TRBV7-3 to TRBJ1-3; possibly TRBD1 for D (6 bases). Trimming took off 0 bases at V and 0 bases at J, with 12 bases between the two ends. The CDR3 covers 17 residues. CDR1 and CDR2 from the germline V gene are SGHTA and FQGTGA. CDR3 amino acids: CASSLTGQGSSGNTIYF. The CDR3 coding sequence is TGTGCCAGCAGCTTAACGGGGCAGGGGTCCTCTGGAAACACCATATATTTT. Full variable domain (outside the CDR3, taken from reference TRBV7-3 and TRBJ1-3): GAGVSQTPSNKVTEKGKYVELRCDPISGHTALYWYRQSLGQGPEFLIYFQGTGAADDSGLPNDRFFAVRPEGSVSTLKIQRTERGDSAVYLCASSLTGQGSSGNTIYFGEGSWLTVV.

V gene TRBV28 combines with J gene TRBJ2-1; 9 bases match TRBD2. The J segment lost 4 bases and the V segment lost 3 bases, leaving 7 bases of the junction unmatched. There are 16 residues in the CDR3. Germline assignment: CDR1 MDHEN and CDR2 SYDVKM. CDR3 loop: CASSFSGRGDYNEQFF. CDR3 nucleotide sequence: TGTGCCAGCAGTTTTAGCGGGAGAGGGGATTACAATGAGCAGTTCTTC.

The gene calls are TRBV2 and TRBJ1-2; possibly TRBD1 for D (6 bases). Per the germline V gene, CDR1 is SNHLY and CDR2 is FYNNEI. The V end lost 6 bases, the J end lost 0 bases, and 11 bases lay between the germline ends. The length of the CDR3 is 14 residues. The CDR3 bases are TGTGCCAGCAGGCGAGGGGGAACTAACTATGGCTACACCTTC. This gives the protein CASRRGGTNYGYTF.

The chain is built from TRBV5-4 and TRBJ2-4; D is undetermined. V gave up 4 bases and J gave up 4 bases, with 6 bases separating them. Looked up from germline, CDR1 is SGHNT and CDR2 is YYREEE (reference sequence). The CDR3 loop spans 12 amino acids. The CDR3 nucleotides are TGTGCCAGCAGCATAGATAAAAACATTCAGTACTTC. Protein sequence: CASSIDKNIQYF.

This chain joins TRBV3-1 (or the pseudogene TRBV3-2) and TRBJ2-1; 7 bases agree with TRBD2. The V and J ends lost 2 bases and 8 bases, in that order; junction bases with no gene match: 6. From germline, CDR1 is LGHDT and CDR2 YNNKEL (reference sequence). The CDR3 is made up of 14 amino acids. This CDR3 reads CASSQKRGFYEQFF. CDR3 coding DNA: TGTGCCAGCAGCCAAAAGCGGGGATTTTATGAGCAGTTCTTC.

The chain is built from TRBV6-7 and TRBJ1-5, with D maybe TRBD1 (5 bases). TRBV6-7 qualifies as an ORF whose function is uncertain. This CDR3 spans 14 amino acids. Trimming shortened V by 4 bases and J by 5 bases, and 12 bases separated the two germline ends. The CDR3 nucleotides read TGTGCCAGCAGTTCGGCGGGGGAAGATCAGCCCCAGCATTTT. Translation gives CASSSAGEDQPQHF.

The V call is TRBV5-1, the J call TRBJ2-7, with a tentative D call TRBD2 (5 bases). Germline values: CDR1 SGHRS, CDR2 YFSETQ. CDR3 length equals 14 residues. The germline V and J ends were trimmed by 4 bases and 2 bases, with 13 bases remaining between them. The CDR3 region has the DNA TGCGCCAGCAGCCTGGACTCTAGCCCCTACGAGCAGTACTTC. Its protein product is CASSLDSSPYEQYF.

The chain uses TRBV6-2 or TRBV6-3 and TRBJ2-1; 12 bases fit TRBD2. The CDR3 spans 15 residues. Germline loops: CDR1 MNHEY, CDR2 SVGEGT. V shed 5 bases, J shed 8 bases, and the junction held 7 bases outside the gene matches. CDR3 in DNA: TGTGCCAGCAGTACACCTAGCGGGGGGGCCTATGAGCAGTTCTTC. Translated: CASSTPSGGAYEQFF.

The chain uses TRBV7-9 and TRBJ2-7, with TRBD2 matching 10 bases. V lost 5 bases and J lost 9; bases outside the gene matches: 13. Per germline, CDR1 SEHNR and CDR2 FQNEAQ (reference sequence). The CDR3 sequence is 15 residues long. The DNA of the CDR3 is TGTGCCAGCAGCCGAATTGGACTAGCGGTGGGTCGGCAGTACTTC. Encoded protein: CASSRIGLAVGRQYF. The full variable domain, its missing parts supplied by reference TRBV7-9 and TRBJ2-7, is DTGVSQNPRHKITKRGQNVTFRCDPISEHNRLYWYRQTLGQGPEFLTYFQNEAQLEKSRLLSDRFSAERPKGSFSTLEIQRTEQGDSAMYLCASSRIGLAVGRQYFGPGTRLTVT.